Below are 30 T cell receptor beta chains sequenced from a single sample in a study of tumor-infiltrating lymphocytes in primary liver carcinoma. Between 20 and 30 mg of unsorted bulk tissue served as the source from which RNA and DNA were co-extracted. Starting material of 450 to 500 ng total RNA yielded TCR beta cDNA via a constant-region primer. Libraries for TCR beta were built through three nested multiplex PCR rounds, which together made up a slightly modified ARM-PCR procedure. Each of the first two PCR rounds ran around 10 cycles with TRBV1-TRBV30 forward and C-beta reverse primers. TCRdb recomputed calls from the multiplex PCR reads with MiXCR, one row per CDR3 protein. The table has more than 60,000 distinct CDR3 sequences, almost 70% seen once. Input material: liver tumor tissue from sampling region 4. Noted subset: tumor region T4, right-lateral pole. Source of these receptors: a man aged 40-49 years with primary liver carcinoma and hepatitis B virus infection.

In regard to this clonotype: A read error may produce the germline difference seen at one junction end. The chain couples TRBV29-1 to TRBJ2-1; a weak D match, TRBD1 (6 bases). Germline V gene data show CDR1 as SQVTM and CDR2 as ANQGSEA. CDR3 length equals 13 residues. The CDR3 region has the DNA TGCAGCGTTGAAAGGACAGTAGGAAATAAGCAGTCCTTC. The encoded protein is CSVERTVGNKQSF.

Concerning this clonotype itself: At one of its ends the junction is not consistent with the germline gene, which may arise from a read error. J is TRBJ2-7 and V is TRBV4-1, with D maybe TRBD2 (5 bases). The germline gives CDR1 MGHRA, CDR2 YSYEKL. The CDR3 covers 14 residues. CDR3 protein: CASSQEGRSWEQYF. CDR3 in DNA: TGCGCCAGTAGCCAAGAGGGCAGGTCGTGGGAGCAGTACTTC.

This clonotype occurred a few times. A much larger clonotype is one base distant, so this may be a read error. The chain has TRBV5-1 and TRBJ1-5; tentatively, D is TRBD1 (6 bases). The germline V gene has CDR1 SGHRS and CDR2 YFSETQ. CDR3 size: 15 residues. CDR3 region: CAGSLGTGTDQPQHF. CDR3 coding DNA: TGCGCCGGCAGCTTGGGAACAGGGACGGATCAGCCCCAGCATTTT.

This chain links TRBV11-1 with TRBJ2-7; D may be TRBD2 (6 bases). The ends were cut back, 7 bases at V and 4 bases at J, with 20 bases in the middle. CDR3 length equals 15 residues. The V gene's germline CDR1 is SGHAT and CDR2 FQDESV (reference sequence). CDR3 region: CASILTGSGEYEQYF. The CDR3 DNA sequence: TGTGCCAGCATCTTGACGGGATCGGGAGAATACGAGCAGTACTTC.

This clonotype was observed a single time. It is likely a read error, because the conserved phenylalanine at the end of the CDR3 is missing. This chain joins TRBV6-6 and TRBJ1-2; 11 positions agree with TRBD1. Germline lookup yields CDR1 MNHNY and CDR2 SVGAGI (reference sequence). The CDR3 is 15 amino acids. The CDR3 loop is CDSSSTGTGGLGYTS. CDR3 DNA sequence: TGTGACAGCAGTTCGACCGGGACAGGGGGTCTCGGCTACACCTCC.

The chain has TRBV10-3 and TRBJ2-5; D unresolved. Germline CDR1 ENHRY, CDR2 SYGVKD. Between the trimmed V and J ends, which lost 6 bases and 0 bases, there was a span of 11 bases. The CDR3 is 14 amino acids. The CDR3 reads CAISLRQYQETQYF. The DNA for the CDR3 is TGTGCCATCAGCTTGAGACAATACCAAGAGACCCAGTACTTC.

In its sample, this clonotype was seen a few times. A much more abundant neighbour one base away suggests this may be a read error. CDR3 protein: CVSTPRRGAILEQYF. CDR3 DNA sequence: TGTGTCAGCACCCCTCGAAGGGGGGCGATACTCGAGCAGTACTTC. The chain joins TRBV6-1 to TRBJ2-7, with D possibly being TRBD1 or TRBD2 (6 bases each). The CDR3 length is 15 residues. CDR1 is MNHNS, CDR2 SASEGT, per germline.

With regard to this clonotype: This may stem from a read error, because a much larger clone lies one nucleotide away. The conserved phenylalanine or tryptophan is not found at the CDR3 terminus, so this likely reflects a read error. The chain recombines TRBV28 with TRBJ2-7, with D uncertain. With 8 bases removed from V and 4 bases from J, the gap between germline ends came to 6 bases. This CDR3 contains 10 residues. Germline CDR1 MDHEN, CDR2 SYDVKM. CDR3 DNA: TGTGCCAGCGGTAATTACGAGCAGTACTCC. It translates to CASGNYEQYS.

Comments on this clonotype: Being one base from a much bigger clone, this may be a read error. Here the CDR3 reads CTSSEFTLTYGYTF. CDR3 DNA: TGCACCAGCAGTGAGTTTACGTTGACCTATGGCTACACCTTC. The chain recombines TRBV10-2 with TRBJ1-2; D remains unclear. Looked up from germline, CDR1 is WSHSY and CDR2 is SAAADI. This CDR3 has 14 residues.

In the case of this clonotype: A read error is possible here, since a much larger clone lies one base away. The J gene is TRBJ1-2, the V gene TRBV28; TRBD1 is a possible D gene (5 bases). Germline lookup yields CDR1 MDHEN and CDR2 SYDVKM. The ends were cut back, 3 bases at V and 5 bases at J, with 13 bases in the middle. The CDR3 totals 14 residues. CDR3 DNA: TGTGCCAGCAGTTTGGGTGGGGGTAAGTATGGCTACACCTTC. Translating gives CASSLGGGKYGYTF.

As to this clonotype: A much larger clone sits a single nucleotide away, making a read error possible. V gene TRBV5-5 combines with J gene TRBJ2-2; a possible D gene is TRBD1 (6 bases). Germline values: CDR1 SGHKS, CDR2 YYEKEE (reference sequence). CDR3 length: 15 amino acids. V was cut by 2 bases and J by 2 bases, with 10 bases left in between. The CDR3 spells CASSFVGGNTGELFF. For the CDR3, the DNA is TGTGCCAGCAGCTTTGTAGGGGGAAACACCGGGGAGCTGTTTTTT.

As for this clonotype: Possible read error: a much larger clone is one base away. J is TRBJ2-7 and V is TRBV5-1; weak D call: TRBD2 (5 bases). The V end lost 4 bases, the J end lost 6 bases, and 20 bases lay between the germline ends. The CDR3 is 15 amino acids. Germline CDR1 and CDR2: SGHRS and YFSETQ. The CDR3 DNA is TGCGCCAGCAGCCCCTCGACCCTACTGGCGGGCGAGCAGTACTTC. The encoded protein is CASSPSTLLAGEQYF.

This clonotype was detected once. One junction end disagrees with the germline gene, perhaps due to a read error. This chain uses TRBV4-2 with TRBJ2-1; 11 nucleotides line up with TRBD2. The CDR3 runs to 16 residues. Germline V gene data show CDR1 as LGHNA and CDR2 as YNFKEQ. The CDR3 reads CASSLTSGISYNEQLF. For the CDR3, the DNA is TGTGCCAGCAGCCTGACTAGCGGGATCTCCTACAACGAGCAGTTATTC.

The sample holds many counts of this clonotype. This chain links TRBV7-9 with TRBJ2-2, with D maybe TRBD1 (6 bases). Trimming removed 5 bases at V and 0 bases at J, with 16 bases between. The CDR3 sequence is 17 residues long. CDR1 is SEHNR and CDR2 is FQNEAQ in the germline V gene (reference sequence). The CDR3 coding sequence is TGTGCCAGCAGCCTACTCCCGGGACACGCGAACACCGGGGAGCTGTTTTTT. This sequence encodes CASSLLPGHANTGELFF.

With regard to this clonotype: No conserved phenylalanine or tryptophan ends this CDR3, so it is likely a read error. This chain joins TRBV6-2 or TRBV6-3 and TRBJ2-7, with 7 bases that match TRBD2. Germline V gene data show CDR1 as MNHEY and CDR2 as SVGEGT. The CDR3 has 14 residues. Germline trimming cut 7 bases from V and 1 base from J; bases unmatched to any gene: 7. CDR3 region: CASTHSRESYEQYL. Here the CDR3 DNA reads TGTGCCAGCACTCACTCGCGGGAGTCCTACGAGCAGTACTTA.

The chain is built from TRBV12-5 and TRBJ2-5; TRBD2 might be the D (6 bases). Between the trimmed V and J ends, which lost 1 base and 8 bases, there was a span of 17 bases. CDR3 length equals 15 residues. Germline CDR1 reads LGHNT; CDR2 reads FRNRAP. DNA of the CDR3: TGTGCTAGTGGTTTGGGACTATCGGGAGTAGATACCCAGTACTTC. Translated: CASGLGLSGVDTQYF.

A remark on this clonotype: Since a much larger clone is just one base distant, this may be a read error. The chain employs TRBV7-9 and TRBJ2-1; a weak D match, TRBD2 (6 bases). The CDR3 covers 15 residues. V was pared by 6 bases and J by 5 bases, with 17 bases between. Germline V gene lookup returns CDR1 SEHNR and CDR2 FQNEAQ (reference sequence). The CDR3 sequence is CASSPGASAHNEQFF. DNA of the CDR3: TGTGCCAGCAGTCCCGGGGCTAGCGCCCACAATGAGCAGTTCTTC.

Of note for this clonotype: The junction and the germline gene differ at one end; a read error may be behind it. The V and J genes are TRBV10-2 and TRBJ2-5; the D call may be TRBD1 or TRBD2 (5 bases each). Germline lookup yields CDR1 WSHSY and CDR2 SAAADI. The CDR3 contains 12 residues. CDR3 sequence (DNA): TGCGCCAACGGGACCGTCAAAGAGACACAGTACTTC. Encoded protein: CANGTVKETQYF.

Concerning this clonotype itself: It may be a read error: a sequence one base away is much more abundant. The final CDR3 position lacks the conserved phenylalanine or tryptophan, pointing to a likely read error. The chain recombines TRBV10-3 with TRBJ2-1; possibly TRBD2 for D (6 bases). The CDR3 runs to 13 residues. Germline CDR1 and CDR2: ENHRY and SYGVKD. The V end was cut by 5 bases, the J end by 5 bases, with 10 bases between. The DNA of the CDR3 is TGTGCCATCAGTACGACTAGTAACAATGAGCAGTTCTCC. Residues: CAISTTSNNEQFS.

This clonotype was seen at least ten times. This sequence joins TRBV6-2 or TRBV6-3 and TRBJ2-7; 8 bases fit TRBD2. The CDR3 covers 13 residues. The V gene's germline CDR1 is MNHEY and CDR2 SVGEGT. Trimming cost V 3 bases and J 7 bases; bases outside gene matches: 5. The CDR3 reads CASSYGPGGEQYF. CDR3 DNA sequence: TGTGCCAGCAGTTATGGCCCGGGGGGGGAGCAGTACTTC.

As concerns this clonotype: The junction and the germline gene differ at one end; a read error may be behind it. As DNA, the CDR3 is TGTGCCAGCAGCTTATTTTCTATCACTGAAACTTTCTTT. Protein: CASSLFSITETFF. The chain recombines TRBV11-2 with TRBJ1-1, with D unclear. Germline-derived CDR1 and CDR2 are SGHAT and FQNNGV. The length of the CDR3 is 13 residues.

This clonotype showed up many times. V and J are TRBV5-5 and TRBJ2-7; perhaps D is TRBD1 or TRBD2 (5 bases each). Looked up from germline, CDR1 is SGHKS and CDR2 is YYEKEE (reference sequence). Trimming shortened V by 3 bases and J by 4 bases, and 14 bases separated the two germline ends. This CDR3 has 14 residues. CDR3 sequence (DNA): TGTGCCAGCAGCTCCCGGGACGGGTCATACGAGCAGTACTTC. Its translation is CASSSRDGSYEQYF.

Turning to this clonotype: Lacking the conserved final phenylalanine or tryptophan, this CDR3 likely reflects a read error. The genes are TRBV6-5 and TRBJ2-5; maybe TRBD2 (6 bases). Trimming removed 6 bases from V and 1 base from J, with 15 bases in between. The CDR3 consists of 15 residues. Germline V gene data show CDR1 as MNHEY and CDR2 as SVGAGI. CDR3 DNA sequence: TGTGCCAGCAGCTCCGGGTTGGGGGGCCAAGAGACCCAGTACTTA. It encodes CASSSGLGGQETQYL.

Note on this clonotype: The CDR3 ends on some other residue instead of the conserved phenylalanine or tryptophan, so this is likely a read error. This chain connects TRBV11-2 to TRBJ2-1, with a weak D call TRBD2 (7 bases). The CDR3 covers 16 residues. In germline, CDR1 is SGHAT, CDR2 FQNNGV. V lost 3 bases and J lost 7, with 19 bases in between. CDR3 in amino acids: CASSLRGPWRENEQFL. CDR3 nucleotides: TGTGCCAGCAGCTTGCGGGGGCCCTGGAGAGAAAATGAGCAGTTCTTA.

About this clonotype itself: A much larger clone lies one base from this, so it may be a read error. The rearrangement joins TRBV5-1 to TRBJ2-1, with D hard to call. Germline CDR1 is SGHRS and CDR2 is YFSETQ. The germline V and J ends were trimmed by 2 bases and 8 bases, with 14 bases remaining between them. CDR3 length equals 14 residues. As DNA, the CDR3 is TGCGCCAGCAGCTTAGGCGGTGCAGTGTATGAGCAGTTCTTC. It codes for CASSLGGAVYEQFF.

This clonotype showed up just a few times. J is TRBJ1-3 and V is TRBV7-2, with D unresolved. Between the trimmed V and J ends, which lost 2 bases and 1 base, there was a span of 12 bases. The CDR3 sequence is 16 residues long. In germline, CDR1 is SGHTA, CDR2 FQGNSA. CDR3 DNA sequence: TGTGCCAGCAGCTTATACCCAGGACGGTCTGGAAACACCATATATTTT. Amino acid sequence: CASSLYPGRSGNTIYF.

Concerning this clonotype itself: It may be a read error: a sequence one base away is much more abundant. V usage is TRBV7-9 and J usage is TRBJ1-2; D unresolved. CDR1 and CDR2 (germline): SEHNR, FQNEAQ (reference sequence). The CDR3 extends over 16 amino acids. DNA for the CDR3: TGTGTCAGCAGCTTATCGACTGATTACTCTTTCGCGGGCTACACCTTC. It specifies CVSSLSTDYSFAGYTF.

This clonotype has a handful of counts. A clone one base away is much larger, so this may be a read error. The chain carries TRBV12-3 or TRBV12-4 and TRBJ2-2; 12 nucleotides align to TRBD2. The CDR3 is 15 amino acids. CDR3 protein: CASSLTSGSTGEPFF. The CDR3 DNA reads TGTGCCAGCAGTTTGACTAGCGGGAGTACCGGGGAGCCGTTTTTT.

V gene TRBV14 combines with J gene TRBJ2-1, with 8 bases matching TRBD2. This CDR3 region has 20 residues. Unmatched junction bases numbered 21, after V lost 0 bases and J lost 8 bases. Looked up from germline, CDR1 is SGHDN and CDR2 is FVKESK. CDR3 sequence: CASSQDAGSGRSQRGYEQFF. The DNA for the CDR3 is TGTGCCAGCAGCCAAGACGCCGGGTCAGGTCGGAGCCAGCGGGGGTATGAGCAGTTCTTC. Using reference TRBV14 and TRBJ2-1 for the parts outside the CDR3, the full variable domain is EAGVTQFPSHSVIEKGQTVTLRCDPISGHDNLYWYRRVMGKEIKFLLHFVKESKQDESGMPNNRFLAERTGGTYSTLKVQPAELEDSGVYFCASSQDAGSGRSQRGYEQFFGPGTRLTVL.

A remark on this clonotype: Relative to the germline gene, one junction end is altered; a read error may explain this. This sequence joins TRBV4-1 and TRBJ2-3, with 14 bases identical to TRBD2. This CDR3 has 19 amino acids. Germline CDR1 MGHRA, CDR2 YSYEKL. The CDR3 DNA is TGCGCCAGCAGCCAAGGGGTTGGGACTAGCGGGAGTGGCACAGATGCGCAGTGTTTT. Protein: CASSQGVGTSGSGTDAQCF.